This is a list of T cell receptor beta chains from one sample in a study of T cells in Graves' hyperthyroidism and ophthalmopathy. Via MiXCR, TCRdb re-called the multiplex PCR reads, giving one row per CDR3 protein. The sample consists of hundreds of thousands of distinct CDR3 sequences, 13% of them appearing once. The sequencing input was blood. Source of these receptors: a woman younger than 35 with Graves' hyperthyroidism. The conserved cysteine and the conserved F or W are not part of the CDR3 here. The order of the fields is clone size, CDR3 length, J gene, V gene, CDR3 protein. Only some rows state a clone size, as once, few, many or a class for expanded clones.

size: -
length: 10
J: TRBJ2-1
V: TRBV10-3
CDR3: AISESESGQF

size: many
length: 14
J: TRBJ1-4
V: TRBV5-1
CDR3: ASSLGTGLINEKLF

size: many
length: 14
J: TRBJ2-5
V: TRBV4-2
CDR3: ASSQDAGGGGETQY

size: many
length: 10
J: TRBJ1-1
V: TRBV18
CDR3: ASSPSRAEAF

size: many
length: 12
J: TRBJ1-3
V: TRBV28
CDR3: ASSTTGTVNTIY

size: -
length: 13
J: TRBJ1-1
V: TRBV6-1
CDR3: ASTLTRGVGTEAF

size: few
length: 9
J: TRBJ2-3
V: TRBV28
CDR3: ATQGGYTQY

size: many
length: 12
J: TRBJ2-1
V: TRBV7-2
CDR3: ASSAREGRHEQF

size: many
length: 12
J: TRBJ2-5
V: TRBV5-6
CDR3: ASSNTGTEETQY

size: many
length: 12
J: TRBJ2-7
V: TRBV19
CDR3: ASSPEGLFYEQY

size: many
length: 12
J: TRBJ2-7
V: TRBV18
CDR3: ASSPGRRDHEQY

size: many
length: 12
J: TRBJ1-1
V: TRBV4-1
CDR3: ASSQDERGPEAF

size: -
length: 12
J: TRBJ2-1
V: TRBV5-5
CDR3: ASSDRENHNEQF

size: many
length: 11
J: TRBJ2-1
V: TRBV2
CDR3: ASSVSLYNEQF

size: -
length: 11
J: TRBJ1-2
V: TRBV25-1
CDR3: ASSEGNNYGYT

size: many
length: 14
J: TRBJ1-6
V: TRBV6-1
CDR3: ASTPRQGENNSPLH

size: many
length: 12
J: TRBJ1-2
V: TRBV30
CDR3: AWSGDADRIGYT

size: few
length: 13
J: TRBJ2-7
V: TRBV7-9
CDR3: ASSLGSGISYEQY

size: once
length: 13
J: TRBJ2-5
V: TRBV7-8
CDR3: ASSLGVVVGETQY

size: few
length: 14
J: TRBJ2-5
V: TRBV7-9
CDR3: ASGAQAGGSQETQY

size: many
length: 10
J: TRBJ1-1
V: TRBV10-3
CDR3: AISAGGLEAF

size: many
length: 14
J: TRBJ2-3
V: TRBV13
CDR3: AIPWDTGDSTDTQY

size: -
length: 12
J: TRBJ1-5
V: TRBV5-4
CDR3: ASSVAGQGPPQH

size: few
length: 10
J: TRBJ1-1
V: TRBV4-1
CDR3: ASSQEGQGAF

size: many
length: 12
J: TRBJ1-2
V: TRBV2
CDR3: ASTGRTANYGYT

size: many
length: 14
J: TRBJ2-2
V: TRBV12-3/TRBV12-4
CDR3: ASSSQDYRGTGELF

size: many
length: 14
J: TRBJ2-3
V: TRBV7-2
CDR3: ASSFGGRAGADTQY

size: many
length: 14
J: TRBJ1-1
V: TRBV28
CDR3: ASSQSGQGQNTEAF

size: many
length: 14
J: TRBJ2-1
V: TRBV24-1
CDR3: ATSDSSSRDYNEQF

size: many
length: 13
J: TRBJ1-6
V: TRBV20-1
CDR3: SAITDRGDNSPLH

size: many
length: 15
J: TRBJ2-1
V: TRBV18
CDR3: ASSPPGSRGPYNEQF

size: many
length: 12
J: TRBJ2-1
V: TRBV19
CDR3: ASSSGADYNEQF

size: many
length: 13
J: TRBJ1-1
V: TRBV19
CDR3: ASSRRDRLNTEAF

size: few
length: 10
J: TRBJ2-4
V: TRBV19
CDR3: ASMGDGNIQY

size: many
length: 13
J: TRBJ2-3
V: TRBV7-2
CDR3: ASSPWGSGPDTQY

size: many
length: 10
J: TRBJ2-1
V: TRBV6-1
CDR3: ASMQVNNEQF

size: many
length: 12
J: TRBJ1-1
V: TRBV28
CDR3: ASSVLRGKTEAF

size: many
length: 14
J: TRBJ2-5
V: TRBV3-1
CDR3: ASSQETGGPEETQY

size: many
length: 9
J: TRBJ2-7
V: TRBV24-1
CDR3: ATANFYEQY

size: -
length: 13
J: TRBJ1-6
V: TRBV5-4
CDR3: ASRKQGYGNSPLH

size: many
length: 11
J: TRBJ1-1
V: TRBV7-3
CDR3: ASGTVPNTEAF

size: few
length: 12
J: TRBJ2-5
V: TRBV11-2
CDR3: ASTIGVLKETQY

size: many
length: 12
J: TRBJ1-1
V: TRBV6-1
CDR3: ASSEGRLNTEAF

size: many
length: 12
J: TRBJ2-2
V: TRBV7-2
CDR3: ASRQGGVVRELF

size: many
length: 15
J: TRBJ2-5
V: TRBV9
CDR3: ASSVLAGAAGEETQY

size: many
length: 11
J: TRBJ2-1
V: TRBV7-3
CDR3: ASSPAARSEQF

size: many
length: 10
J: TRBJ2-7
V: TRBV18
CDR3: ASSPPSNEQY

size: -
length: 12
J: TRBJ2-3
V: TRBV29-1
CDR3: SVIAGLHTDTQY